The T cell receptor beta chain under discussion was sequenced for a study of cytomegalovirus exposure and HLA in healthy donors. The V end was cut by 2 bases, the J end by 0 bases, with 10 bases between. Germline V lookup: CDR1 SGHRS, CDR2 YFSETQ. The CDR3 is 15 residues long. This clone was recorded once. Its antigen is not identified. Use of 60 Vbeta and 13 Jbeta primers characterized the PCR. Repertoires were generated with immunoSEQ multiplex PCR, while TCRdb's copy carries only in-frame clones and drops some. This sample has tens of thousands of clones; approximately 71% occur once, and the top ten carry approximately 5.5%. Participants comprised healthy donors of bone marrow. The study's findings and limits: TCR beta chain V- and J-gene trimming was linked, in a later analysis, to a missense variant in DCLRE1C. Presence/absence comparisons presumed near-even sequencing depth among donors.

The TCR comes from a man aged 50 or older in good health and CMV-seronegative. The sample comprised PBMCs. V gene TRBV5-1 combines with J gene TRBJ2-3; weak D call: TRBD1 (5 bases). CDR3 protein: CASSFQGTSTDTQYF. CDR3 sequence (DNA): TGCGCCAGCAGCTTTCAGGGCACTAGCACAGATACGCAGTATTTT.